Here is one T cell receptor beta chain with its context. This sample is part of a study of blood T cell repertoires in COVID-19. Overall study: The samples span acute and convalescent COVID-19 from the United States, Italy and Spain. Nucleic acid was either cDNA or gDNA, and it came from T cells, B-cell-depleted T cells, or PBMCs.

In the original workflow: How many nucleated cells were present was estimated from reference gene primer amplification. The table came from immunoSEQ multiplex PCR; TCRdb's copy has only in-frame clones and leaves some out. V, J and clone size reflect that table, while D and trimming were determined from the DNA. Here the sample spans approximately 250,000 clones, 70% to 90% being singletons. Germline CDR1 reads PRHDT; CDR2 reads FYEKMQ (reference sequence). V lost 3 bases to trimming and J lost 0 bases; unmatched junction nucleotides: 2. The length of the CDR3 is 15 residues. In Seattle, patients joined the study during active infection and were tracked longitudinally.

The sequence derives from a woman in her 70s with COVID-19, enrolled during active disease. The sequencing sample was made of peripheral blood. The chain combines TRBV13 with TRBJ2-1; 7 bases match TRBD2. CDR3: CASSFGTNSYNEQFF. The DNA for the CDR3 is TGTGCCAGCAGCTTCGGGACTAACTCCTACAATGAGCAGTTCTTC.